The present T cell receptor beta chain was sequenced within a study of blood T cell repertoires in COVID-19. Study in general: Some COVID-19 samples were acute and others convalescent; all came from the United States, Italy and Spain. From T cells, B-cell-depleted T cells, or PBMCs came the material, which was cDNA or gDNA.

The CDR3 is 15 residues long. Germline assignment: CDR1 SQVTM and CDR2 ANQGSEA. Unmatched junction bases numbered 2, after V lost 4 bases and J lost 0 bases. This clone has just one count. Patients at the Seattle site were enrolled during active infection and followed longitudinally. Original data processing: Nucleated cell counts were estimated from reference gene primer amplification. TCRdb's copy holds only in-frame clones and misses some; the assay was immunoSEQ multiplex PCR. The V and J calls and clone size are taken from that table; D and trimming were inferred from the DNA. The data hold about 160,000 clones, with around 82% observed a single time.

The receptor's source is a woman between 40 and 50 years old with COVID-19, enrolled during active disease. The sequenced material came from peripheral blood. This chain connects TRBV29-1 to TRBJ2-7; 14 nucleotides match TRBD2. CDR3 protein: CSVAGTSGSSYEQYF. The CDR3 DNA reads as TGCAGCGTTGCGGGGACTAGCGGGAGCTCCTACGAGCAGTACTTC.